Listed below are T cell receptor beta chains from one sample, sequenced in a study of blood T cell repertoires in COVID-19. Produced via immunoSEQ multiplex PCR; TCRdb's table is partial and in-frame only. The sample includes 100,000 to 150,000 clones, 81% of them seen just once. The sequencing input was peripheral blood. The source is a man aged 25 to 40 with COVID-19, enrolled during active disease. Both conserved end residues are part of each CDR3. Each record gives: V gene, J gene, clone size, CDR3 protein. The listing skips clone size in some rows; elsewhere it reads once, few, many or a size class.

v_gene: TRBV6-5; j_gene: TRBJ2-5; abundance: .; CDR3aa: CASTSPRDSQETQYF
v_gene: TRBV5-5; j_gene: TRBJ2-1; abundance: few; CDR3aa: CASSLGGMSSYNEQFF
v_gene: TRBV14; j_gene: TRBJ2-2; abundance: .; CDR3aa: CASSQGTGGYTGELFF
v_gene: TRBV7-9; j_gene: TRBJ1-6; abundance: .; CDR3aa: CASSRDRVSSYNSPLHF
v_gene: TRBV19; j_gene: TRBJ1-2; abundance: .; CDR3aa: CASSIQHGGYTF
v_gene: TRBV7-9; j_gene: TRBJ2-5; abundance: .; CDR3aa: CASSLGGRARETQYF
v_gene: TRBV10-3; j_gene: TRBJ2-1; abundance: .; CDR3aa: CAIRPADPDNEQFF
v_gene: TRBV6-6; j_gene: TRBJ2-3; abundance: .; CDR3aa: CASTEQGRTDTQYF
v_gene: TRBV3-1/TRBV3-2; j_gene: TRBJ2-1; abundance: .; CDR3aa: CASSLHIAGGPSEQFF
v_gene: TRBV28; j_gene: TRBJ2-2; abundance: .; CDR3aa: CASSLVGYGTSGRWGRDTGELFF
v_gene: TRBV5-5; j_gene: TRBJ2-7; abundance: .; CDR3aa: CASSLGSAYEQYF
v_gene: TRBV9; j_gene: TRBJ2-1; abundance: .; CDR3aa: CASSVGGQGSYNEQFF
v_gene: TRBV7-2; j_gene: TRBJ2-3; abundance: .; CDR3aa: CASSSAMPDTQYF
v_gene: TRBV28; j_gene: TRBJ1-2; abundance: .; CDR3aa: CASRKSDREYYGYTF
v_gene: TRBV4-3; j_gene: TRBJ1-6; abundance: .; CDR3aa: CASSQDPRQGPSYNSPLHF
v_gene: TRBV5-1; j_gene: TRBJ1-4; abundance: .; CDR3aa: CASSLAQRKGELFF
v_gene: TRBV11-2; j_gene: TRBJ1-2; abundance: .; CDR3aa: CASSLIQDVPNFYTF
v_gene: TRBV5-1; j_gene: TRBJ2-7; abundance: .; CDR3aa: CASSLGQGASKYEQYF
v_gene: TRBV29-1; j_gene: TRBJ1-1; abundance: .; CDR3aa: CSVEAPDREVLEAFF
v_gene: TRBV6-5; j_gene: TRBJ1-3; abundance: .; CDR3aa: CASRRGNTIYF
v_gene: TRBV4-1; j_gene: TRBJ1-6; abundance: .; CDR3aa: CASSHGGARGGRRSPLHF
v_gene: TRBV6-5; j_gene: TRBJ2-3; abundance: .; CDR3aa: CASSSPGLAADTQYF
v_gene: TRBV19; j_gene: TRBJ1-1; abundance: few; CDR3aa: CASTPGGYTEAFF
v_gene: TRBV2; j_gene: TRBJ2-6; abundance: .; CDR3aa: CASKKGIPGSGANVLTF
v_gene: TRBV7-9; j_gene: TRBJ1-1; abundance: few; CDR3aa: CASSLGQGNTEAFF
v_gene: TRBV5-1; j_gene: TRBJ1-5; abundance: .; CDR3aa: CASSLRGASNQPQHF
v_gene: TRBV4-1; j_gene: TRBJ2-1; abundance: .; CDR3aa: CASSPTEANEQFF
v_gene: TRBV30; j_gene: TRBJ1-2; abundance: .; CDR3aa: CAWSRGGTADYTF
v_gene: TRBV5-1; j_gene: TRBJ1-2; abundance: .; CDR3aa: CASSLDGQNYGYTF
v_gene: TRBV6-6; j_gene: TRBJ1-1; abundance: .; CDR3aa: CASSLDLEAFF
v_gene: TRBV5-6; j_gene: TRBJ1-1; abundance: .; CDR3aa: CASSFRGAEAFF
v_gene: TRBV11-2; j_gene: TRBJ1-1; abundance: .; CDR3aa: CASSLGRDWAEAFF
v_gene: TRBV18; j_gene: TRBJ1-1; abundance: .; CDR3aa: CASSPEGRTRTEAFF
v_gene: TRBV5-6; j_gene: TRBJ2-3; abundance: .; CDR3aa: CASSYLAGGQGVQYF
v_gene: TRBV19; j_gene: TRBJ2-3; abundance: .; CDR3aa: CASSRQKTPTDTQYF
v_gene: TRBV23-1; j_gene: TRBJ2-7; abundance: .; CDR3aa: CASHPDRGWSYEQYF
v_gene: TRBV12-2; j_gene: TRBJ2-5; abundance: .; CDR3aa: CASRLDRDKRETQYF
v_gene: TRBV2; j_gene: TRBJ2-1; abundance: .; CDR3aa: CASSEGTSGIYNEQFF
v_gene: TRBV7-9; j_gene: TRBJ2-7; abundance: .; CDR3aa: CASSGQTSGKVHEQYF
v_gene: TRBV5-6; j_gene: TRBJ2-1; abundance: .; CDR3aa: CASSSPVTASSYNEQFF
v_gene: TRBV28; j_gene: TRBJ2-7; abundance: .; CDR3aa: CASSLGGVNYREQYF
v_gene: TRBV27; j_gene: TRBJ1-3; abundance: .; CDR3aa: CASSGATGNTIYF